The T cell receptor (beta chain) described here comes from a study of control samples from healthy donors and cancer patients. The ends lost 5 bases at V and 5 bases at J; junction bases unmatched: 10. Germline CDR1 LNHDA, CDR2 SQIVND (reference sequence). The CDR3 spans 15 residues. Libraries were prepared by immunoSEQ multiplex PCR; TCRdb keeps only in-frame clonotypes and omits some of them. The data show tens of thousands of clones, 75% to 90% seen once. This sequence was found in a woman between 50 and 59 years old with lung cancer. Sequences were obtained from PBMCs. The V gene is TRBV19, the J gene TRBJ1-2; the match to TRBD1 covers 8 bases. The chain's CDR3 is CASSFLDRVSYGYTF. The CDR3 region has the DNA TGTGCCAGTAGTTTCCTGGACAGGGTTTCTTATGGCTACACCTTC.